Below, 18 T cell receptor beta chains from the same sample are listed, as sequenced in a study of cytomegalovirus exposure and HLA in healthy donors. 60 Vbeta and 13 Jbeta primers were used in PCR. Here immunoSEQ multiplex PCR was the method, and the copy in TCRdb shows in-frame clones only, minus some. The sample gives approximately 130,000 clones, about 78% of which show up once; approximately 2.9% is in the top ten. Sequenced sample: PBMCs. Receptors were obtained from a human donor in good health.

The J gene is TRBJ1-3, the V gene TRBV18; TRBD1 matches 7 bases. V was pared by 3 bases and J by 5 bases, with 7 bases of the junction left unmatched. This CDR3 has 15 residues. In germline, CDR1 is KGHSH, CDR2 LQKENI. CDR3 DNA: TGTGCCAGCTCACCGGCAGGACAGGCGCGAAACACCATATATTTT. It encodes CASSPAGQARNTIYF.

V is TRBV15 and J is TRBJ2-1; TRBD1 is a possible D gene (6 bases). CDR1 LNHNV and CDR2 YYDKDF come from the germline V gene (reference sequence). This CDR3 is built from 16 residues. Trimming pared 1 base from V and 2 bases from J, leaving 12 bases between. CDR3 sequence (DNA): TGTGCCACCAGCAGAGCTAGGGGGTTACCCTACAATGAGCAGTTCTTC. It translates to CATSRARGLPYNEQFF.

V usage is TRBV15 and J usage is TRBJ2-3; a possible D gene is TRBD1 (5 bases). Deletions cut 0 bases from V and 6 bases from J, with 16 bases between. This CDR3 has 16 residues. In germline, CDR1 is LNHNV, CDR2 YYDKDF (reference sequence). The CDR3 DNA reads TGTGCCACCAGCAGAGATGGGGCAGGCCTCGGGGATACGCAGTATTTT. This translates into CATSRDGAGLGDTQYF.

The CDR3 bases are TGTGCCAGTATTGGGGGTTTTGGGAGAGGGGGGGGCACTGAAGCTTTCTTT. Translation gives CASIGGFGRGGGTEAFF. The J gene is TRBJ1-1, the V gene TRBV19; TRBD1 is a possible D gene (6 bases). The germline gives CDR1 LNHDA, CDR2 SQIVND (reference sequence). This CDR3 region has 17 residues. V lost 7 bases to trimming and J lost 4 bases, with 25 bases between them.

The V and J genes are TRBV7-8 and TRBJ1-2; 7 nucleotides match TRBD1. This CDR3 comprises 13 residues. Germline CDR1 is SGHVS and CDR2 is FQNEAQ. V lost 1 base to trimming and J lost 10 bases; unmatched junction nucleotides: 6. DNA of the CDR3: TGTGCCAGCAGCTTAGGTCCCGACAGGGTCTACACCTTC. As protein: CASSLGPDRVYTF.

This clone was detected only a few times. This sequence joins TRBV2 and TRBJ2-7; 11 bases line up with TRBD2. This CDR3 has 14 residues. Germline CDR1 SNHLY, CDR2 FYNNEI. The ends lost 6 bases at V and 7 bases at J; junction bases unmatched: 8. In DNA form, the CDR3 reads TGTGCCAGCAGCACTAGCGGGAGTGTCGGAGAGCAGTACTTC. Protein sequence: CASSTSGSVGEQYF.

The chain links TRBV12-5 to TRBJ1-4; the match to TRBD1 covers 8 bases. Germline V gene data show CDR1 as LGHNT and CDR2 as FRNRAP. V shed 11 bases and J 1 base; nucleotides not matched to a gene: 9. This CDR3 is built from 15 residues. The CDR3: CAVPGQVQTNEKLFF. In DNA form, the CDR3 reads TGTGCTGTCCCGGGACAGGTTCAAACTAATGAAAAACTGTTTTTT.

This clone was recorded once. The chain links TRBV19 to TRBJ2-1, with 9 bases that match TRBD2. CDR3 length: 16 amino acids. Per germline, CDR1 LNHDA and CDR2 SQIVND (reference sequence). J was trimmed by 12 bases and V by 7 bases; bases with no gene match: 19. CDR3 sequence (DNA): TGTGCCAGTACCAGTTGGGGGCGGGAGGGCCCAACGGCGCAGTTCTTC. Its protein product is CASTSWGREGPTAQFF.

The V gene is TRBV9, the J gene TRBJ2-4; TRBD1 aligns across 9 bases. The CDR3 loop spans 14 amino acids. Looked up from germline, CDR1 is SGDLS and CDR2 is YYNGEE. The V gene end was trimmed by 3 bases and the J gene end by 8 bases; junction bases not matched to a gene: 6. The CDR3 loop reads CASSAGQGTHIQYF. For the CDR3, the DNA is TGTGCCAGCAGCGCCGGACAGGGGACTCACATTCAGTACTTC.

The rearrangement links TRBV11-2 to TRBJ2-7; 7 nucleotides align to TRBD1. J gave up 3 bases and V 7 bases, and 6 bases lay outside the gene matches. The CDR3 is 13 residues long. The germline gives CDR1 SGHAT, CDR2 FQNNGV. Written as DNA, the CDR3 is TGTGCCAGCAACACACAGGGGATCTACGAGCAGTACTTC. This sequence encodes CASNTQGIYEQYF.

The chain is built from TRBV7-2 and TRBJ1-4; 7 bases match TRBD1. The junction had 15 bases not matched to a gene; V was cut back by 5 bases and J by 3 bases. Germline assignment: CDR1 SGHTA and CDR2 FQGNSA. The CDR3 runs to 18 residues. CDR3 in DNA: TGTGCCAGCAGCACTAGCCTAAATGTTGGGACAGCTAATGAAAAACTGTTTTTT. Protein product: CASSTSLNVGTANEKLFF.

The CDR3 nucleotides are TGTGCCAGTAGTGCCGGGGCAGGGGACTATGGCTACACCTTC. Translating gives CASSAGAGDYGYTF. The chain links TRBV19 to TRBJ1-2, with D possibly TRBD1 on 6 matching bases. Trimming stripped 5 bases from V and 3 bases from J, with 13 bases between. The CDR3 is 14 residues long. In germline, CDR1 is LNHDA, CDR2 SQIVND (reference sequence).

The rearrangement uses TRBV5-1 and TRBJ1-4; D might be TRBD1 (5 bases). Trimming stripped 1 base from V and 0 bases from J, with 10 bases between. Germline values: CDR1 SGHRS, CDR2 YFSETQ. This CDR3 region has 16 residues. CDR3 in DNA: TGCGCCAGCAGCTTGTTCCAGGGCTCAACTAATGAAAAACTGTTTTTT. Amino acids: CASSLFQGSTNEKLFF. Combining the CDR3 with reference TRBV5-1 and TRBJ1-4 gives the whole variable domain KAGVTQTPRYLIKTRGQQVTLSCSPISGHRSVSWYQQTPGQGLQFLFEYFSETQRNKGNFPGRFSGRQFSNSRSEMNVSTLELGDSALYLCASSLFQGSTNEKLFFGSGTQLSVL.

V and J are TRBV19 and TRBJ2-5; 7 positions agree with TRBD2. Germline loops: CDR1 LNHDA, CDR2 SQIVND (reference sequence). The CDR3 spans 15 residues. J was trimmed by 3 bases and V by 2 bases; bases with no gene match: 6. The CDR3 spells CASSIRRGIEETQYF. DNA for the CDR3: TGTGCCAGTAGTATACGGCGGGGGATAGAAGAGACCCAGTACTTC.

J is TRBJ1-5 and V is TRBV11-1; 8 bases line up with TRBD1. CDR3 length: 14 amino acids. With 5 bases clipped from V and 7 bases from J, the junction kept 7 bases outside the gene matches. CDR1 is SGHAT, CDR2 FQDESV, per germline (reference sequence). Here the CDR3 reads CASSLGTGGQPQHF. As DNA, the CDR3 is TGTGCCAGCAGCCTTGGGACAGGCGGACAGCCCCAGCATTTT.

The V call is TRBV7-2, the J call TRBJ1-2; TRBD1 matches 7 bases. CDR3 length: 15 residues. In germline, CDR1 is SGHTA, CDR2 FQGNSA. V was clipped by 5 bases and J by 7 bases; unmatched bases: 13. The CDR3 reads CASSPQGGQLGGYTF. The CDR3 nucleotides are TGTGCCAGCAGCCCCCAGGGGGGACAGTTGGGTGGCTACACCTTC.

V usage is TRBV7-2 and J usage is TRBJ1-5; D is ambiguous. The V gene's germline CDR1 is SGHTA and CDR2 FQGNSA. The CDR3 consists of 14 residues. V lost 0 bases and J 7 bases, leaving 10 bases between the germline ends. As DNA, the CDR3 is TGTGCCAGCAGCTTAGCGCCCAGCGGCCAGCCCCAGCATTTT. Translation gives CASSLAPSGQPQHF.

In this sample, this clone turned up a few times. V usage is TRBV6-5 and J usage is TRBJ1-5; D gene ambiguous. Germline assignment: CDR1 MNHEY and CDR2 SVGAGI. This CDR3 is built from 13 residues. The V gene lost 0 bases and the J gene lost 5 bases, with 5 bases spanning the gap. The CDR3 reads CASSYSGDQPQHF. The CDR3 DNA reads TGTGCCAGCAGTTACTCCGGGGATCAGCCCCAGCATTTT.